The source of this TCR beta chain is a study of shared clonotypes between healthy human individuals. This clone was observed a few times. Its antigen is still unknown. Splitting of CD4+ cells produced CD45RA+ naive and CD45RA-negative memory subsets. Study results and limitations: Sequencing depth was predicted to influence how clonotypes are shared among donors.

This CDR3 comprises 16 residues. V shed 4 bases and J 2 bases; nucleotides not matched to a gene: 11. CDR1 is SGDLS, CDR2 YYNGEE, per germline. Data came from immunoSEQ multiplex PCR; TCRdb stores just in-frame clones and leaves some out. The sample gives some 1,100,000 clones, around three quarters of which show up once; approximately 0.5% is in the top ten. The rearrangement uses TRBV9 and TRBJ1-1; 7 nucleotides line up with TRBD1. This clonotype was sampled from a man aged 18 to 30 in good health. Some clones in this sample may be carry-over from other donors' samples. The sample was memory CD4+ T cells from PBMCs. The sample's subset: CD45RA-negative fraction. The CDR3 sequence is CASSPRDRATNTEAFF. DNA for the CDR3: TGTGCCAGCAGCCCCCGGGACAGAGCAACAAACACTGAAGCTTTCTTT.